The 20 T cell receptor beta chains below were found in one sample sequenced in a study of sequential checkpoint blockade in melanoma. Treatment reported: randomized to nivolumab then ipilimumab (arm A) or the reverse (arm B). Sequencing used immunoSEQ multiplex PCR; TCRdb keeps in-frame clones, though not all of them. The table lists under 20,000 clones, 70% to 85% of them singletons. Sample: CD8+ T cells sorted from blood (inferred from file names), taken from a patient given nivolumab and ipilimumab in sequence. These receptors originate from a human donor with melanoma.

This sequence joins TRBV5-6 and TRBJ1-5; perhaps TRBD1 as D (5 bases). The V and J ends lost 4 bases and 4 bases respectively, with 15 bases between them. The CDR3 totals 15 residues. The V gene's germline CDR1 is SGHDT and CDR2 YYEEEE. CDR3 DNA: TGTGCCAGCAGCCGATTAACAGGAGTAAATCAGCCCCAGCATTTT. Protein: CASSRLTGVNQPQHF. Drawing the rest from reference TRBV5-6 and TRBJ1-5, the complete variable domain is DAGVTQSPTHLIKTRGQQVTLRCSPKSGHDTVSWYQQALGQGPQFIFQYYEEEERQRGNFPDRFSGHQFPNYSSELNVNALLLGDSALYLCASSRLTGVNQPQHFGDGTRLSIL.

The chain uses TRBV5-6 and TRBJ2-7; the D gene is possibly TRBD2 (6 bases). CDR3 length equals 17 residues. V was shortened by 0 bases and J by 2 bases, with 18 bases between the two germline ends. CDR1 and CDR2 from the germline V gene are SGHDT and YYEEEE. CDR3 sequence reads: CASSLGRRRGGTYEQYF. The CDR3 bases are TGTGCCAGCAGCTTGGGTAGACGGAGGGGAGGAACCTACGAGCAGTACTTC.

V usage is TRBV15 and J usage is TRBJ2-5; TRBD1 is a possible D gene (6 bases). The CDR3 runs to 16 residues. The V end was cut by 4 bases, the J end by 5 bases, with 20 bases between. The V gene's germline CDR1 is LNHNV and CDR2 YYDKDF (reference sequence). The CDR3 DNA is TGTGCCACCAGCAAAACGACAGGTGGGGTAAGGGAGACCCAGTACTTC. Translated, it gives CATSKTTGGVRETQYF.

The rearrangement links TRBV30 to TRBJ1-1, with D possibly matching TRBD1 (5 bases). The CDR3 covers 13 residues. V gave up 3 bases and J gave up 1 base, with 9 bases separating them. Per germline, CDR1 GTSNPN and CDR2 SVGIG (reference sequence). CDR3 amino acids: CAWRDTENTEAFF. Here the CDR3 DNA reads TGTGCCTGGAGGGACACTGAGAACACTGAAGCTTTCTTT.

Notes on this clone: The junction departs from germline at one end; a sequencing error may be responsible. J is TRBJ1-2 and V is TRBV6-1, with TRBD1 as a possible D gene (6 bases). This CDR3 is built from 12 residues. CDR1 is MNHNS, CDR2 SASEGT, per germline. The DNA for the CDR3 is TGTGCCAGCAGTGAAATTCGTGTGGACAGCCACTTC. Protein product: CASSEIRVDSHF.

This chain joins TRBV5-1 and TRBJ1-6; D unresolved. This CDR3 region has 14 residues. Germline CDR1 and CDR2: SGHRS and YFSETQ. The V gene lost 3 bases and the J gene lost 10 bases, with 14 bases spanning the gap. In DNA, the CDR3 is TGCGCCAGCAGCTCTTCGGAGGGTTACTCACCCCTCCACTTT. Translating it yields CASSSSEGYSPLHF.

This clone has a handful of counts. This chain links TRBV4-1 with TRBJ2-7; TRBD2 agrees at 12 bases. Per germline, CDR1 MGHRA and CDR2 YSYEKL. This CDR3 has 15 residues. J was trimmed by 3 bases and V by 4 bases; bases with no gene match: 4. The CDR3 sequence is CASSLRLAGDYEQYF. DNA of the CDR3: TGCGCCAGCAGCCTCAGACTAGCGGGAGACTACGAGCAGTACTTC.

CDR3 coding DNA: TGCGCCAGCAGCACGACAGGGAAAGCTAACTATGGCTACACCTTC. This encodes CASSTTGKANYGYTF. This chain uses TRBV5-1 with TRBJ1-2; 7 bases are a match to TRBD1. The CDR3 has 15 residues. The germline CDR1 and CDR2 sequences are SGHRS and YFSETQ. J was trimmed by 0 bases and V by 4 bases; bases with no gene match: 6.

This clone is a singleton in its sample. The rearrangement joins TRBV29-1 to TRBJ1-2; weak D call: TRBD1 (5 bases). V dropped 0 bases and J dropped 5 bases, with 13 bases sitting between them. CDR1 is SQVTM, CDR2 ANQGSEA, per germline. The CDR3 covers 14 residues. The CDR3 is CSVEDLGPGYGYTF. The CDR3 bases are TGCAGCGTTGAAGATTTGGGGCCAGGGTATGGCTACACCTTC.

CDR3 protein: CASSWTGNSGELFF. CDR3 nucleotides: TGTGCCAGCAGTTGGACAGGGAATAGCGGGGAGCTGTTTTTT. The chain is built from TRBV27 and TRBJ2-2, with 8 bases identical to TRBD1. Looked up from germline, CDR1 is MNHEY and CDR2 is SMNVEV (reference sequence). J was trimmed by 7 bases and V by 4 bases; bases with no gene match: 5. This CDR3 spans 14 amino acids.

The rearrangement links TRBV29-1 to TRBJ1-2, with TRBD1 identical over 12 bases. Trimming at V came to 7 bases and at J to 7 bases, leaving 4 bases not matched to a gene. Germline CDR1 and CDR2: SQVTM and ANQGSEA. The CDR3 is 12 amino acids. CDR3 sequence reads: CSGGTGGGGYTF. The CDR3 DNA reads as TGCAGCGGAGGGACAGGGGGCGGTGGCTACACCTTC.

The chain links TRBV7-9 to TRBJ1-2, with 12 bases matching TRBD1. V lost 3 bases and J lost 3; bases outside the gene matches: 8. Looked up from germline, CDR1 is SEHNR and CDR2 is FQNEAQ (reference sequence). The CDR3 loop spans 17 amino acids. CDR3 in amino acids: CASSFFGTGGADYGYTF. The CDR3 nucleotides are TGTGCCAGCAGCTTCTTCGGGACAGGGGGCGCGGACTATGGCTACACCTTC.

This clone was seen only a few times. The gene calls are TRBV5-4 and TRBJ2-1, with 8 bases that match TRBD1. There are 16 residues in the CDR3. Germline CDR1 reads SGHNT; CDR2 reads YYREEE (reference sequence). Trimming cost V 4 bases and J 9 bases; bases outside gene matches: 15. The CDR3 DNA sequence: TGTGCCAGCAGCCAAGATGAGCAGGGGGCGCGTCGTGAGCAGTTCTTC. This codes for CASSQDEQGARREQFF.

CDR3 nucleotide sequence: TGCGCCAGCAGTGACTACAATACAGACGGGGAGCTGTTTTTT. It translates to CASSDYNTDGELFF. The V and J genes are TRBV10-1 and TRBJ2-2; no definite D call. Trimming took off 3 bases at V and 7 bases at J, with 12 bases between the two ends. The CDR3 contains 14 residues. Germline assignment: CDR1 WNHNN and CDR2 SYGVQD (reference sequence).

The V call is TRBV2, the J call TRBJ2-1; a possible D gene is TRBD2 (6 bases). The germline V gene encodes CDR1 SNHLY and CDR2 FYNNEI. V shed 6 bases and J shed 0 bases, with 15 bases lying between them. The CDR3 sequence is 16 residues long. CDR3 in amino acids: CASRSTRDFSYNEQFF. The CDR3 region has the DNA TGTGCCAGCAGGAGTACCCGGGACTTCTCCTACAATGAGCAGTTCTTC.

This clone was detected only a few times. V gene TRBV9 combines with J gene TRBJ1-1; D gene ambiguous. Trimming left V 0 bases short and J 1 base short, with 4 bases between. The CDR3 runs 13 residues. CDR1 and CDR2 from the germline V gene are SGDLS and YYNGEE. This CDR3 is CASSVAQNTEAFF. The CDR3 DNA reads TGTGCCAGCAGCGTAGCCCAGAACACTGAAGCTTTCTTT.

The CDR3 DNA reads TGTGCCAGCAGCGCCGACAGGGCCTACTCTGGGGCCAACGTCCTGACTTTC. Its protein product is CASSADRAYSGANVLTF. The chain uses TRBV11-2 and TRBJ2-6; 7 nucleotides align to TRBD1. V lost 5 bases, J lost 0 bases, and 7 bases stayed unmatched. Germline V gives CDR1 SGHAT, CDR2 FQNNGV. The CDR3 spans 17 residues.

The chain's CDR3 is CASSLERDRVSV. CDR3 DNA: TGTGCCAGCAGCTTAGAACGGGACAGGGTTTCAGTC. The J gene is TRBJ2-7, the V gene TRBV7-9, with 9 positions matching TRBD1. Germline values: CDR1 SEHNR, CDR2 FQNEAQ (reference sequence). This CDR3 is built from 12 residues.

This clone was seen once. The CDR3, as DNA: TGTGCCAGCTCACCTAGCGGGAGAGGGGAGAATGAGCAGTTCTTC. Residues: CASSPSGRGENEQFF. The chain combines TRBV18 with TRBJ2-1, with TRBD2 matching over 9 bases. CDR1 KGHSH and CDR2 LQKENI come from the germline V gene. The CDR3 runs 15 residues. After removal of 3 bases from V and 7 bases from J, the junction contained 7 bases not matched to a gene.

In its sample, this clone was seen a few times. The chain uses TRBV28 and TRBJ2-5; 11 nucleotides align to TRBD2. The assigned J gene may be wrong: the sequence end matches TRBJ2-7 better. This CDR3 comprises 14 residues. The V gene's germline CDR1 is MDHEN and CDR2 SYDVKM. The CDR3 DNA reads as TGTGCCAGCAGCAATAGCGGGAGGGGCTACGAGCAGTACTTC. Residues: CASSNSGRGYEQYF.